This T cell receptor (beta chain) was obtained from a study of shared clonotypes between healthy human individuals (dated by TCRdb to the early 2020s). A note on the overall study: A few men and a couple of women, aged 18 to 49 years, made up the cohort. For each donor, CD4 naive and CD4 memory were each run on three plates, CD8 naive on two plates, and CD8 memory on one plate. To estimate repertoire size and how much clonotype sharing occurs between individuals, the study deeply sequenced the blood TCR repertoires of five healthy adults. Libraries were prepared and TCR repertoires were sequenced by different laboratories using diverse techniques, in order to increase sequencing depth and limit assay-specific biases. Leukapheresis yielded between about 0.8 and 9.5 billion PBMCs per donor.

Using the deep immunoSEQ assay, multiplex PCR amplified TCR CDR3 regions from genomic DNA. Genomic DNA extracted from each cell subset was distributed evenly over all wells of several immunoSEQ 96-well plates, and each plate served as one replicate. Each replicate PCR for sorted subsets received about 180 ng genomic DNA, equal to roughly 33,000 T cell genomes. Purified libraries were measured with a Qubit 3.0 fluorometer, size-checked on a Bioanalyzer 2100, and measured again with the KAPA Library Quantification kit. Every immunoSEQ 96-well plate was sequenced on a dedicated single-read 150-cycle Illumina NextSeq 550 flow cell. The authors processed their data as follows. The immunoSEQ output contained only junctional sequences without quality scores, so filtering could not match that applied to full-length reads. To assign V/J genes and CDR3, sequences were annotated against IMGT germline references using PyIR, a Python wrapper for IgBLAST v1.9. Reads were removed for weak V/J assignments (E-value above 1e-6), missing CDR3, stop codons, out-of-frame junctions, or ambiguous translated residues. V3J clonotypes were defined by identical inferred V gene, J gene, and CDR3 amino acid sequence. Percentage overlap between repertoires was calculated by dividing the number of shared unique clonotypes by the size of the smaller repertoire. Three approaches were used to assess repertoire richness: RTK rarefaction, the Chao1 estimator, and Recon v2.1 estimates of unobserved clonotypes. OLGA was used to compute generation probabilities for all TCRbeta clonotypes that the gDNA method yielded from a handful of donors. TCRdb carries this immuneACCESS record with in-frame sequences only. Its versions omit some clonotypes, under half of them owing to an unresolved V gene in the studies checked, with the rest unexplained. V and J calls plus clone size are reproduced from that table; the DNA served to infer D and trimming. Within this sample are approximately 250,000 clones, with 65% to 70% of them counted one time only. The top ten constitute more than 9.5% of the sample.

Its CDR3 holds 13 amino acids, cysteine through phenylalanine. Just CDR3 DNA is preserved here, 39 bases in frame from base 1. Per the germline V gene, ENHRY is the CDR1 and SYGVKD is the CDR2. V and J lose 8 bases and 7 bases, and a span of 18 bases separates them. A note on this clone: Its specific antigen is unknown. Per-nucleotide qualities are absent, and no much larger clonotype sits a single base away.

Healthy HIV-negative adults with no recently reported acute infections or vaccinations were included as donors. All donors were Caucasian adults living in Nashville, Tennessee, USA. CD4+ T cells were enriched by magnetic negative selection, after which naive cells were positively selected on CD45RA and the negative fraction was taken as the memory subset. Blood was collected by leukapheresis, and PBMCs were isolated by Ficoll-Histopaque density gradient centrifugation and then cryopreserved in liquid nitrogen vapor phase. Purity and quantity of every magnetically sorted T cell population were checked by analytical flow cytometry. Genomic DNA was isolated from every sorted fraction and measured by UV absorbance on a Nanodrop 2000c. Overall study results and their limits: Even with the large sequencing depth, rarefaction of the sorted-subset datasets indicated that sequencing was incomplete. Based on pairwise subsampling, the degree of clonotype sharing among donors was expected to be affected by sequencing depth. When a handful of donors were compared, the shared fraction of clonotypes was about 5.4% for naive CD4, around 4% for naive CD8, 2.3% for memory CD4, and 0.4% for memory CD8. Compared with non-shared clonotypes, clonotypes shared by all four sorted-subset donors had higher generation probabilities. The small number of donors limited the genetic and exposure-history diversity represented. Estimated clonotype richness was generally larger for naive than for memory subsets. Sampling was limited to blood, and TCR repertoires in tissue likely differ from TCR repertoires in blood.

Sequenced: memory CD4+ T cells sorted from blood. Per the publication, the cell subset or site label means: CD45RA-negative fraction. This receptor was identified in a man aged 25-45 years in good health. The rearrangement combines TRBV10-3 with TRBJ2-7; the D gene could be TRBD1 or TRBD2, each one agreeing over 6 bases. The CDR3 reads CAIEGGDTREQYF. The nucleotide sequence is TGTGCCATCGAGGGCGGGGACACGAGGGAGCAGTACTTC.